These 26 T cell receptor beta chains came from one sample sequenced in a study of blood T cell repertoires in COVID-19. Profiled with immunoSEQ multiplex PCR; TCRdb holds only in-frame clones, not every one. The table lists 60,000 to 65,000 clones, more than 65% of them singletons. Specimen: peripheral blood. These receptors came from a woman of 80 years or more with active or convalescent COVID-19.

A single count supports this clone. Here the CDR3 DNA reads TGTGCCACCAGCAGGGCTCCGACAGGGACCTACGAGCAGTACTTC. Translation: CATSRAPTGTYEQYF. The chain links TRBV15 to TRBJ2-7, with 7 positions matching TRBD1. The CDR3 length is 15 residues. Trimming took 3 bases from V and 2 from J; bases not matched to a gene: 7. Germline lookup yields CDR1 LNHNV and CDR2 YYDKDF (reference sequence).

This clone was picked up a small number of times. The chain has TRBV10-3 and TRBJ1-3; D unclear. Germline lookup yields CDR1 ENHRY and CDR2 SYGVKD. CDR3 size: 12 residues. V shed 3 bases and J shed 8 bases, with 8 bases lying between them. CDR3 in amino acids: CAISDPQYTIYF. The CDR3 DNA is TGTGCCATCAGTGACCCGCAGTACACCATATATTTT.

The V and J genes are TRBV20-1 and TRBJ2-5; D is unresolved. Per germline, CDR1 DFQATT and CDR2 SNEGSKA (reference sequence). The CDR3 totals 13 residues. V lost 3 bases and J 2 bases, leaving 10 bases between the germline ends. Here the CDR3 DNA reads TGCAGTGCTAGTGATCTACGTCAAGAGACCCAGTACTTC. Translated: CSASDLRQETQYF.

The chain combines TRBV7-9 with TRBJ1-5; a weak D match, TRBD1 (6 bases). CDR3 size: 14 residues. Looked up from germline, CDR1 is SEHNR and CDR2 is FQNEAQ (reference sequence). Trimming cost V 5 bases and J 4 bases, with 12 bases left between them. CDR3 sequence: CASSQWDKNQPQHF. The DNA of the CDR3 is TGTGCCAGCAGCCAATGGGACAAAAATCAGCCCCAGCATTTT.

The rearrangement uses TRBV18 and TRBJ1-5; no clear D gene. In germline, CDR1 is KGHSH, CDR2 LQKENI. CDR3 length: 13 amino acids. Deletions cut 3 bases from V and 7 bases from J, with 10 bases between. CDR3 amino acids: CASSPGDSQPQHF. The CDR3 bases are TGTGCCAGCTCACCCGGAGATTCGCAGCCCCAGCATTTT. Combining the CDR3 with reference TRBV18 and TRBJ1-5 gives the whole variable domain NAGVMQNPRHLVRRRGQEARLRCSPMKGHSHVYWYRQLPEEGLKFMVYLQKENIIDESGMPKERFSAEFPKEGPSILRIQQVVRGDSAAYFCASSPGDSQPQHFGDGTRLSIL.

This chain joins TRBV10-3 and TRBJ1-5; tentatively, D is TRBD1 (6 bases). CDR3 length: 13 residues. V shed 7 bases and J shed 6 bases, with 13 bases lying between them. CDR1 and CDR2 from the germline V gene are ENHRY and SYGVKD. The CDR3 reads CAINNRDGQPQHF. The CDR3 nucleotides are TGTGCCATCAACAACAGGGATGGTCAGCCCCAGCATTTT.

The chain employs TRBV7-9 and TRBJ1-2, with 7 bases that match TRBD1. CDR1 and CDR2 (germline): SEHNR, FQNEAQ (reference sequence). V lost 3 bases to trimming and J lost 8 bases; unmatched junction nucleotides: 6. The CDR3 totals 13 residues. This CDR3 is CASSLRDRSGYTF. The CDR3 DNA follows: TGTGCCAGCAGCTTGCGGGACAGATCCGGCTACACCTTC.

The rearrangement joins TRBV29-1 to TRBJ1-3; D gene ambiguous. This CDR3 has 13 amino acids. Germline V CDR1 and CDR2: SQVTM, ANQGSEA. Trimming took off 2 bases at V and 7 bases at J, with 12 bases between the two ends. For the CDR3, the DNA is TGCAGCGTTGAATCCCAGCGGGATAACACCATATATTTT. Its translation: CSVESQRDNTIYF. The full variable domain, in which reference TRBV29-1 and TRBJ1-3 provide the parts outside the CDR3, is SAVISQKPSRDICQRGTSLTIQCQVDSQVTMMFWYRQQPGQSLTLIATANQGSEATYESGFVIDKFPISRPNLTFSTLTVSNMSPEDSSIYLCSVESQRDNTIYFGEGSWLTVV.

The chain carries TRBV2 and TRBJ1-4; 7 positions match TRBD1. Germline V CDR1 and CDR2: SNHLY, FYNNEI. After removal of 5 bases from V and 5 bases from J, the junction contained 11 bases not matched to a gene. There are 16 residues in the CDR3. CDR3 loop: CASSQKGARQNEKLFF. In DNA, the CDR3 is TGTGCCAGCAGTCAAAAGGGGGCCAGGCAAAATGAAAAACTGTTTTTT.

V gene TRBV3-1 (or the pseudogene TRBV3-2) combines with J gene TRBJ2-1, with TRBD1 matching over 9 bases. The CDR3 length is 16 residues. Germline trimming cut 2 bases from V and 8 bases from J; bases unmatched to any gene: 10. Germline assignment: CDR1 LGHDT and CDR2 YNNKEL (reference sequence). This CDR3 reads CASSQRTGTGWDEQFF. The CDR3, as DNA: TGTGCCAGCAGCCAAAGAACCGGGACAGGGTGGGATGAGCAGTTCTTC.

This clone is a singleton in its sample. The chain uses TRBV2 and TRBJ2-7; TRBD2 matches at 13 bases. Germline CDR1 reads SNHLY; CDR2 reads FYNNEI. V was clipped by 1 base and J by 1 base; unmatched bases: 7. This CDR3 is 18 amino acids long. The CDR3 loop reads CASSEGGLAGELSYEQYF. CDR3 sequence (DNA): TGTGCCAGCAGTGAAGGCGGACTAGCGGGGGAGCTTTCCTACGAGCAGTACTTC.

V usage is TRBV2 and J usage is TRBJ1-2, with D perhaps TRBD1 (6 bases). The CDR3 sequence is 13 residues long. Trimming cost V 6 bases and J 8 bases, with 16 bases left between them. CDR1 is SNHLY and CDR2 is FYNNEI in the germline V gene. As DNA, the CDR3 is TGTGCCAGCAGAGGACAGACCTCTGCGGGCTACACCTTC. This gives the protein CASRGQTSAGYTF.

CDR3 nucleotide sequence: TGCGCCAGCAGCTTGTTGGGCTCTCGGGGTGAAAAACTGTTTTTT. Its translation: CASSLLGSRGEKLFF. V gene TRBV5-1 combines with J gene TRBJ1-4; D remains ambiguous. Trimming pared 1 base from V and 7 bases from J, leaving 14 bases between. CDR1 and CDR2 from the germline V gene are SGHRS and YFSETQ. This CDR3 has 15 residues.

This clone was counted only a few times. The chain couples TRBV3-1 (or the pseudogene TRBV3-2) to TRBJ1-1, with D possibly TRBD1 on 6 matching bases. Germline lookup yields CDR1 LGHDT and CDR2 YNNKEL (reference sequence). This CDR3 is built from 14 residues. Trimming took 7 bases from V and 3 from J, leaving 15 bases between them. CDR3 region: CASTHRVKDTEAFF. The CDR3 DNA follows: TGTGCCAGCACCCACAGGGTGAAGGACACTGAAGCTTTCTTT.

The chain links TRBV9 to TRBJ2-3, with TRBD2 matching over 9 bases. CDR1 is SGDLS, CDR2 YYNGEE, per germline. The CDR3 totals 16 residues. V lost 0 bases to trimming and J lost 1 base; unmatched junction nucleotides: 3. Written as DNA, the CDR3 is TGTGCCAGCAGCGTAGTAGCGGGGGTCGGCACAGATACGCAGTATTTT. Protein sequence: CASSVVAGVGTDTQYF.

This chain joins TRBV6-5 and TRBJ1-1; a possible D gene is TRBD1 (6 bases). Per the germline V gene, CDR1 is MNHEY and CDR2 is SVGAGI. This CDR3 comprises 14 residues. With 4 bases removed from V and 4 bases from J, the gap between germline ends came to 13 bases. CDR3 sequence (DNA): TGTGCCAGCAGTTCTTACAGGGAATCCACTGAAGCTTTCTTT. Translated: CASSSYRESTEAFF.

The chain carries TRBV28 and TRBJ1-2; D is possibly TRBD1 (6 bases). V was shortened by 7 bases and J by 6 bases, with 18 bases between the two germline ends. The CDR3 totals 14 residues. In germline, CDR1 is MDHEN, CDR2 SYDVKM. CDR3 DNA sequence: TGTGCCAGCACCCCGACGGACAGAAAGAATGGCTACACCTTC. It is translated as CASTPTDRKNGYTF.

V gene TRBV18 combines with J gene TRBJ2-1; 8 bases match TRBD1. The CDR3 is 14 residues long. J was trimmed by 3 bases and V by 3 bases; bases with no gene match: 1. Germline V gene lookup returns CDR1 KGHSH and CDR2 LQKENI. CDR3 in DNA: TGTGCCAGCTCACCGACAGGGGTCTACAATGAGCAGTTCTTC. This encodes CASSPTGVYNEQFF.

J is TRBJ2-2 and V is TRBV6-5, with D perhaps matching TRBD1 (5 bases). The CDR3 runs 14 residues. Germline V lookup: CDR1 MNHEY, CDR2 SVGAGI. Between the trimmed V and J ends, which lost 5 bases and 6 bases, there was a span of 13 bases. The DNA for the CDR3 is TGTGCCAGCAGTAGACAGTGGGATGCCGGGGAGCTGTTTTTT. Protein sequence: CASSRQWDAGELFF.

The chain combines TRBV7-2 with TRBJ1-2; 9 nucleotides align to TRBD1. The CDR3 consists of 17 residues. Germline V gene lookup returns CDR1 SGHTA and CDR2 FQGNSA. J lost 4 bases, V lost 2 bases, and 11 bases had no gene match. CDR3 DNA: TGTGCCAGCAGCTTAATCCCTTGGACAGGGGACGGCTATGGCTACACCTTC. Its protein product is CASSLIPWTGDGYGYTF.

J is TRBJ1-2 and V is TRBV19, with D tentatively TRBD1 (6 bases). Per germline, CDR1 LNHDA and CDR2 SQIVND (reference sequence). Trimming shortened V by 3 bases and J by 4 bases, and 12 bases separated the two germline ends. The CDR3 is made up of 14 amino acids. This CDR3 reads CASSMATGSYGYTF. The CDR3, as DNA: TGTGCCAGTAGTATGGCAACAGGGTCCTATGGCTACACCTTC.

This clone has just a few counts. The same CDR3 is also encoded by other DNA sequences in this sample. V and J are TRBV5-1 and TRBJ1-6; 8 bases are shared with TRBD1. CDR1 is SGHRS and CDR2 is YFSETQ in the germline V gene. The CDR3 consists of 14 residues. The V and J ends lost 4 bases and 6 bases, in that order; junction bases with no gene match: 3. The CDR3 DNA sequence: TGCGCCAGCAGCCCAGGACAGGGTAATTCACCCCTCCACTTT. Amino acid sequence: CASSPGQGNSPLHF. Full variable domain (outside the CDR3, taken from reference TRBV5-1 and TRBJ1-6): KAGVTQTPRYLIKTRGQQVTLSCSPISGHRSVSWYQQTPGQGLQFLFEYFSETQRNKGNFPGRFSGRQFSNSRSEMNVSTLELGDSALYLCASSPGQGNSPLHFGNGTRLTVT.

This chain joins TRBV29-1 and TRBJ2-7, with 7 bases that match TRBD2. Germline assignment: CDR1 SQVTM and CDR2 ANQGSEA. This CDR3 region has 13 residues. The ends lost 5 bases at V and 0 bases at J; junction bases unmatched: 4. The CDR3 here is CSVKRGSSYEQYF. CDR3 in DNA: TGCAGCGTTAAGCGGGGCAGCTCCTACGAGCAGTACTTC.

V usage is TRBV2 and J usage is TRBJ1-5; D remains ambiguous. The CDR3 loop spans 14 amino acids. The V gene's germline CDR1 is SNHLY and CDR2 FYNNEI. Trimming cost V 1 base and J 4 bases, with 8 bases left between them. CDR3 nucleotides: TGTGCCAGCAGTGAAGTGCGGGCGAATCAGCCCCAGCATTTT. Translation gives CASSEVRANQPQHF.

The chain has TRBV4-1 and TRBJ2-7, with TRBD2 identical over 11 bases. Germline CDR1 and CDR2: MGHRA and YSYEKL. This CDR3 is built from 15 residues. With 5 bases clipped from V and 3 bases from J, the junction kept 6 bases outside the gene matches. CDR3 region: CASSVELAGDYEQYF. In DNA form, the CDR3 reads TGCGCCAGCAGCGTCGAACTAGCGGGGGACTACGAGCAGTACTTC.

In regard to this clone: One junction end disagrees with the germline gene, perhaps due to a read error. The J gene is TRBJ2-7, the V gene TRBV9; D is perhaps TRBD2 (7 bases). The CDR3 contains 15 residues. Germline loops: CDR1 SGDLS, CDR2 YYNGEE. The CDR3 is CASRVGRGGIYEQYF. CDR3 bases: TGTGCCAGCCGCGTAGGGAGGGGGGGGATCTACGAGCAGTACTTC.